The 6 T cell receptor beta chains below come from one sample, sequenced in a study of blood T cell repertoires in COVID-19. The data were produced by immunoSEQ multiplex PCR, yet TCRdb's version contains in-frame clones alone and is incomplete. This table holds 140,000 to 150,000 clones, over 75% found once. The sequencing sample was made of peripheral blood. Every receptor here comes from a woman between 50 and 59 years old with acute or convalescent COVID-19.

In its sample, this clone was seen once. This chain connects TRBV2 to TRBJ1-2; 12 bases align to TRBD1. V lost 5 bases to trimming and J lost 8 bases; unmatched junction nucleotides: 18. The germline CDR1 and CDR2 sequences are SNHLY and FYNNEI. The CDR3 totals 18 residues. The CDR3 coding sequence is TGTGCCAGCAGTTACGCCGCGGGACAGGGGGCACCCTCGTCGGGCTACACCTTC. Translation gives CASSYAAGQGAPSSGYTF. Based on the CDR3 plus reference TRBV2 and TRBJ1-2, the full variable domain is EPEVTQTPSHQVTQMGQEVILRCVPISNHLYFYWYRQILGQKVEFLVSFYNNEISEKSEIFDDQFSVERPDGSNFTLKIRSTKLEDSAMYFCASSYAAGQGAPSSGYTFGSGTRLTVV.

The chain recombines TRBV4-1 with TRBJ2-3; TRBD2 matches at 13 bases. This CDR3 is 19 amino acids long. Germline V gene data show CDR1 as MGHRA and CDR2 as YSYEKL. With 2 bases clipped from V and 5 bases from J, the junction kept 13 bases outside the gene matches. The CDR3 is CASSQLMPSGLAGQDTQYF. CDR3 sequence (DNA): TGCGCCAGCAGCCAACTCATGCCGTCGGGACTAGCGGGGCAAGATACGCAGTATTTT.

The CDR3 sequence: CATSRDRDSSTTYGYTF. In DNA form, the CDR3 reads TGTGCCACCAGCAGAGATCGGGACAGTTCGACCACCTATGGCTACACCTTC. V gene TRBV15 combines with J gene TRBJ1-2; 7 nucleotides align to TRBD1. This CDR3 is built from 17 residues. From germline, CDR1 is LNHNV and CDR2 YYDKDF (reference sequence). Trimming removed 0 bases from V and 4 bases from J; junction bases left unmatched: 11.

The rearrangement uses TRBV19 and TRBJ1-1, with 10 bases identical to TRBD1. CDR1 is LNHDA, CDR2 SQIVND, per germline (reference sequence). The CDR3 totals 16 residues. Unmatched junction bases numbered 6, after V lost 1 base and J lost 4 bases. CDR3 nucleotides: TGTGCCAGTAGTATAGCCACCCGGACAGGGGGCACTGAAGCTTTCTTT. Translation: CASSIATRTGGTEAFF.

This rearrangement joins TRBV19 to TRBJ1-6; 8 nucleotides match TRBD1. Germline V gene sequence: CDR1 LNHDA, CDR2 SQIVND (reference sequence). V shed 5 bases and J 7 bases; nucleotides not matched to a gene: 7. There are 15 residues in the CDR3. The chain's CDR3 is CASSEQGGANSPLHF. CDR3 nucleotides: TGTGCCAGTAGTGAACAGGGGGGCGCAAATTCACCCCTCCACTTT.

Comment on this clone: The sample carries other DNA sequences with the same CDR3. The chain uses TRBV5-1 and TRBJ1-2, with 11 bases matching TRBD1. This CDR3 is 14 amino acids long. Per the germline V gene, CDR1 is SGHRS and CDR2 is YFSETQ. V lost 3 bases to trimming and J lost 8 bases; unmatched junction nucleotides: 6. The CDR3 sequence: CASSSGTGGRGYTF. The DNA for the CDR3 is TGCGCCAGCAGCTCGGGGACAGGGGGAAGGGGCTACACCTTC.